This T cell receptor (beta chain) came from a study of neurological immune-mediated disorders (dated by TCRdb to the late 2010s). Looking at the study overall: Peripheral blood TCR-beta repertoires from HTLV-I-associated myelopathy (HAM/TSP) patients, multiple sclerosis patients and healthy controls were compared by UMI-based sequencing. The roughly 110 TCR-beta libraries covered PBMC samples along with longitudinal samples, technical triplicates, and paired sorted CD4+ and CD8+ T-cell subsets. The cohort comprised 60 to 75 subjects: roughly 14 HAM/TSP patients, approximately 34 multiple sclerosis patients and about 20 healthy controls. Study-wide findings and limitations: Expanded clones from different subjects shared no identical CDR3 amino acid sequences, which suggests that TCR-beta repertoires were private in all groups. TCR clonal expansion was highest in HAM/TSP patients and lowest in MS patients, with MS patients falling below even healthy controls.

cDNA was synthesized by template-switch 5'RACE using a primer with a 10-nucleotide random unique molecular identifier that tagged each TCR transcript. Each sequencing run produced over 160 million TCR-beta sequences covering 15-18 subjects. The RNeasy kit was used for extraction of total RNA. The KAPA Real-time Library Amplification kit was used to amplify TCR-beta VDJ regions with primers for the TCR constant region and the 5'RACE anchor. Sample indexes and Illumina adaptors were added in a first PCR, after which library yield was increased in a second PCR. After purification with Ampure beads, the TCR product of roughly 650 bp was size-selected on a 2% E-gel SizeSelection system. Before pooling, library quality was assessed on a Bioanalyzer, concentration was determined with Qubit, and library quantification was performed with the Kapa Library Quantification kit. Paired-end 2 x 150 bp sequencing of the libraries was performed on an Illumina HiSeq 2500. To increase sequence diversity, about 25-31% phiX was spiked into each library pool. In the paper's pipeline: The UMI-based MiGEC pipeline processed quality-filtered reads and removed over 75% of raw TCR sequences during error correction. VDJ genes were aligned to IMGT germline references, and each clonotype was defined by a unique CDR3 amino acid sequence together with V-J genes. Clonal expansion, Shannon diversity and CDR3 relatedness were evaluated with VDJtools (CalcPairwiseDistances, ClusterSamples), while phylogenetic trees were built in CLCbio workbench. Clones with at least 8 unique UMIs were defined as expanded, with this threshold being based on coefficient-of-variation modelling across technical triplicates. TCRdb took the public reads, trimmed them with fastp at Q25, ran MiXCR for clone calling and kept in-frame beta chains. One record per CDR3 amino acid sequence lists the most common genes and DNA. The V and J calls follow TCRdb's processing rather than the paper's. This sample has 55,000 to 70,000 distinct CDR3 sequences in its table, and roughly 10% of those were observed once. Less than 2% of the sample is taken by the ten largest.

Deletion took 5 bases off V and 6 bases off J, with a span of 18 bases between the germline ends. Per the germline V gene (reference sequence), PRHDT is the CDR1 and FYEKMQ is the CDR2. Including cysteine and phenylalanine, the CDR3 has 15 amino acids. Only CDR3 DNA remains: 45 bases, in frame from the first base. The healthy controls were volunteers from blood banks in Maryland, USA. Libraries from unsorted PBMCs were made from 2 million PBMCs kept in RNAlater at -80 degrees C until RNA extraction. Peripheral blood was subjected to Ficoll-Hypaque density gradient centrifugation to isolate PBMCs, which were then cryopreserved in liquid nitrogen. There are many counts of this clonotype. No antigen is known for it. Base quality data are lacking; no much larger clone is found one base away.

The sample taken for sequencing was PBMCs. The clonotype originates from a man between 60 and 75 years old in good health. Recombination linked TRBV13 to TRBJ2-3; TRBD2 might be the D gene, on 6 matching bases. The CDR3 region has the sequence CASSTLAGSPDTQYF. The DNA is TGTGCCAGCAGCACCCTTGCGGGGTCCCCCGATACGCAGTATTTT.